The next 28 T cell receptor beta chains were all read from a single sample in a study of T cells in tumors after PD-1 blockade. Sequencing was performed with immunoSEQ multiplex PCR; in TCRdb, only in-frame clones are kept and a portion is missing. The sample includes about 60,000 clones, around 72% of them seen just once. The source was PBMCs, collected after anti-PD-1 treatment. All receptors derive from a human donor with basal cell carcinoma.

The gene calls are TRBV5-1 and TRBJ1-2; TRBD1 aligns across 8 bases. Germline CDR1 and CDR2: SGHRS and YFSETQ. The trim removed 4 bases at V and 6 bases at J, leaving 5 bases unmatched. The CDR3 spans 13 residues. The CDR3: CASSRDRGDGYTF. The CDR3 DNA reads TGCGCCAGCAGCCGCGACAGGGGTGATGGCTACACCTTC. The variable domain in full, completed from reference TRBV5-1 and TRBJ1-2, reads KAGVTQTPRYLIKTRGQQVTLSCSPISGHRSVSWYQQTPGQGLQFLFEYFSETQRNKGNFPGRFSGRQFSNSRSEMNVSTLELGDSALYLCASSRDRGDGYTFGSGTRLTVV.

The rearrangement links TRBV30 to TRBJ2-7, with 7 bases fitting TRBD1. The length of the CDR3 is 12 residues. V lost 1 base to trimming and J lost 6 bases; unmatched junction nucleotides: 3. Germline V CDR1 and CDR2: GTSNPN, SVGIG (reference sequence). CDR3 protein: CAWSEGAFEQYF. For the CDR3, the DNA is TGTGCCTGGAGTGAGGGGGCTTTCGAGCAGTACTTC.

The chain combines TRBV10-3 with TRBJ1-3, with D possibly matching TRBD1 (5 bases). CDR3 length: 14 amino acids. The V gene's germline CDR1 is ENHRY and CDR2 SYGVKD. V lost 2 bases, J lost 1 base, and 6 bases lay in between. Written as DNA, the CDR3 is TGTGCCATCAGTGAGGCAGGGTCTGGAAACACCATATATTTT. This translates into CAISEAGSGNTIYF.

The chain combines TRBV18 with TRBJ1-1, with a weak D call TRBD1 (6 bases). This CDR3 has 15 residues. Per the germline V gene, CDR1 is KGHSH and CDR2 is LQKENI. V was pared by 6 bases and J by 1 base, with 15 bases between. In nucleotides, the CDR3 is TGTGCCAGCTCCCTCTCCGGGACAAAGAACACTGAAGCTTTCTTT. It codes for CASSLSGTKNTEAFF.

This clone was found once. The chain uses TRBV5-4 and TRBJ2-1; 16 bases line up with TRBD2. Germline CDR1 reads SGHNT; CDR2 reads YYREEE (reference sequence). The V gene end was trimmed by 7 bases and the J gene end by 5 bases; junction bases not matched to a gene: 15. This CDR3 contains 19 residues. CDR3 coding DNA: TGTGCCAGCGAGGGCTCGGGACTAGCGGGGGGGGCAATTAACAATGAGCAGTTCTTC. This gives the protein CASEGSGLAGGAINNEQFF. The full variable domain, with the rest looked up from reference TRBV5-4 and TRBJ2-1, is ETGVTQSPTHLIKTRGQQVTLRCSSQSGHNTVSWYQQALGQGPQFIFQYYREEENGRGNFPPRFSGLQFPNYSSELNVNALELDDSALYLCASEGSGLAGGAINNEQFFGPGTRLTVL.

V usage is TRBV25-1 and J usage is TRBJ2-5; TRBD2 aligns across 11 bases. The CDR3 has 16 residues. Germline CDR1 is MGHDK and CDR2 is SYGVNS. The ends lost 5 bases at V and 5 bases at J; junction bases unmatched: 10. CDR3 protein: CASSISGGAMKETQYF. The DNA for the CDR3 is TGTGCCAGCAGTATTAGCGGGGGGGCAATGAAGGAGACCCAGTACTTC.

This clone ranks as medium-sized (0.01 to 0.1%). The chain joins TRBV6-1 to TRBJ2-3; 11 nucleotides line up with TRBD2. V lost 2 bases, J lost 6 bases, and 4 bases stayed unmatched. The CDR3 covers 15 residues. Germline assignment: CDR1 MNHNS and CDR2 SASEGT. The CDR3 region is CASSESSGGADTQYF. For the CDR3, the DNA is TGTGCCAGCAGTGAAAGTAGCGGGGGGGCCGATACGCAGTATTTT.

This clone came up once. The gene calls are TRBV19 and TRBJ2-1; weak D call: TRBD2 (5 bases). V was shortened by 3 bases and J by 0 bases, with 9 bases between the two germline ends. The CDR3 spans 15 residues. Per germline, CDR1 LNHDA and CDR2 SQIVND (reference sequence). The CDR3 is CASSIPSISYNEQFF. The CDR3 DNA sequence: TGTGCCAGTAGTATCCCTAGCATCTCCTACAATGAGCAGTTCTTC.

The gene calls are TRBV27 and TRBJ2-1; D may be TRBD1 (6 bases). With 5 bases removed from V and 9 bases from J, the gap between germline ends came to 17 bases. In germline, CDR1 is MNHEY, CDR2 SMNVEV (reference sequence). This CDR3 spans 14 amino acids. The CDR3 bases are TGTGCCAGCAGTCTCCTGGACAGTATGGGTGAGCAGTTCTTC. Translating gives CASSLLDSMGEQFF.

The chain combines TRBV9 with TRBJ2-7, with TRBD2 as a possible D gene (5 bases). This CDR3 comprises 15 residues. V was trimmed by 4 bases and J by 0 bases, leaving 14 bases between them. Germline assignment: CDR1 SGDLS and CDR2 YYNGEE. The CDR3 coding sequence is TGTGCCAGCAGCCCCCCTGGACTGAGCTCCTACGAGCAGTACTTC. Its translation: CASSPPGLSSYEQYF.

The chain links TRBV4-2 to TRBJ2-3; D is unresolved. The CDR3 loop spans 16 amino acids. V was trimmed by 4 bases and J by 4 bases, leaving 18 bases between them. CDR1 LGHNA and CDR2 YNFKEQ come from the germline V gene. The CDR3, as DNA: TGTGCCAGCAGCCGGCCGGGCGCAGCCGGTCCAGATACGCAGTATTTT. This encodes CASSRPGAAGPDTQYF.

The rearrangement uses TRBV3-1 (or the pseudogene TRBV3-2) and TRBJ2-5, with 12 bases lining up with TRBD2. V lost 4 bases to trimming and J lost 1 base; unmatched junction nucleotides: 4. The germline CDR1 and CDR2 sequences are LGHDT and YNNKEL (reference sequence). CDR3 length: 16 amino acids. The CDR3 spells CASSLRLAGVQETQYF. The DNA of the CDR3 is TGTGCCAGCAGCCTCAGACTAGCGGGGGTCCAAGAGACCCAGTACTTC.

This clone occurred a few times. The CDR3 here is CASSSDISGANVLTF. The CDR3 DNA follows: TGTGCCAGCAGCTCCGATATCTCTGGGGCCAACGTCCTGACTTTC. The chain is built from TRBV13 and TRBJ2-6; D is unresolved. The germline gives CDR1 PRHDT, CDR2 FYEKMQ (reference sequence). V was clipped by 4 bases and J by 0 bases, with 7 bases between them. The CDR3 length is 15 residues.

This clone was found a few times. V usage is TRBV25-1 and J usage is TRBJ1-1, with D possibly being TRBD1 (6 bases). Trimming shortened V by 6 bases and J by 5 bases, and 22 bases separated the two germline ends. The CDR3 contains 16 residues. The germline V gene has CDR1 MGHDK and CDR2 SYGVNS. CDR3 protein: CASRRTGTRAATEAFF. For the CDR3, the DNA is TGTGCCAGCAGACGAACAGGGACTAGAGCTGCGACTGAAGCTTTCTTT.

This clone was seen a handful of times. This chain connects TRBV30 to TRBJ1-1, with TRBD1 as a possible D gene (5 bases). Trimming cost V 4 bases and J 0 bases, with 12 bases left between them. CDR3 length: 14 amino acids. Looked up from germline, CDR1 is GTSNPN and CDR2 is SVGIG (reference sequence). CDR3 sequence: CAWTLGGMNTEAFF. CDR3 DNA sequence: TGTGCCTGGACCCTCGGGGGGATGAACACTGAAGCTTTCTTT.

The CDR3 DNA is TGTGCCAGCAGCTTAGGGACTAGCGGCTACAATGAGCAGTTCTTC. Translated: CASSLGTSGYNEQFF. V usage is TRBV5-6 and J usage is TRBJ2-1, with 11 bases lining up with TRBD2. The V gene's germline CDR1 is SGHDT and CDR2 YYEEEE. The CDR3 has 15 amino acids. V trimming: 2 bases; J trimming: 3 bases; junction bases outside the gene matches: 1.

The chain links TRBV7-8 to TRBJ2-7; perhaps TRBD1 as D (5 bases). V was pared by 5 bases and J by 6 bases, with 11 bases between. Germline assignment: CDR1 SGHVS and CDR2 FQNEAQ. The CDR3 has 12 amino acids. For the CDR3, the DNA is TGTGCCAGCAGCCGACAGTCCGGCGAGCAGTACTTC. This gives the protein CASSRQSGEQYF.

The gene calls are TRBV19 and TRBJ1-1; D gene ambiguous. Germline V gives CDR1 LNHDA, CDR2 SQIVND (reference sequence). Trimming removed 0 bases from V and 5 bases from J, with 10 bases in between. The CDR3 is made up of 14 amino acids. CDR3 amino acids: CASSIEGSWTEAFF. The CDR3 region has the DNA TGTGCCAGTAGTATAGAGGGCTCTTGGACTGAAGCTTTCTTT.

This clone showed up just a few times. The V and J genes are TRBV7-9 and TRBJ1-1, with D perhaps matching TRBD1 (6 bases). The V and J ends lost 1 base and 10 bases respectively, with 16 bases between them. The CDR3 has 14 residues. Per the germline V gene, CDR1 is SEHNR and CDR2 is FQNEAQ (reference sequence). CDR3 region: CASSLDRDPRGAFF. The DNA of the CDR3 is TGTGCCAGCAGCTTAGACAGGGACCCAAGGGGAGCTTTCTTT. The full variable domain, rest sourced from reference TRBV7-9 and TRBJ1-1, is DTGVSQNPRHKITKRGQNVTFRCDPISEHNRLYWYRQTLGQGPEFLTYFQNEAQLEKSRLLSDRFSAERPKGSFSTLEIQRTEQGDSAMYLCASSLDRDPRGAFFGQGTRLTVV.

The rearrangement joins TRBV6-5 to TRBJ2-3; possible D gene TRBD1, 6 bases. CDR3 length: 15 amino acids. Germline assignment: CDR1 MNHEY and CDR2 SVGAGI. Trimming removed 5 bases from V and 3 bases from J, with 15 bases in between. The CDR3 loop reads CASSQQGSRTDTQYF. In nucleotides, the CDR3 is TGTGCCAGCAGTCAACAGGGTAGTAGGACAGATACGCAGTATTTT.

There are a few counts of this clone. The genes are TRBV7-6 and TRBJ2-1; TRBD2 is a possible D gene (6 bases). Trimming pared 5 bases from V and 6 bases from J, leaving 23 bases between. Germline CDR1 and CDR2: SGHVS and FNYEAQ. The CDR3 extends over 17 amino acids. CDR3 nucleotides: TGTGCCAGCAGCCCGAACCCGCGGGACCCCTTTTTCAATGAGCAGTTCTTC. It yields the protein CASSPNPRDPFFNEQFF.

This clone has a single count. The chain combines TRBV30 with TRBJ2-6; 9 nucleotides line up with TRBD1. Trimming cost V 7 bases and J 0 bases; bases outside gene matches: 10. CDR1 and CDR2 from the germline V gene are GTSNPN and SVGIG (reference sequence). This CDR3 has 17 amino acids. The CDR3 region has the DNA TGTGCCTCCCATCGGGACAGGGCAAGCTCTGGGGCCAACGTCCTGACTTTC. This gives the protein CASHRDRASSGANVLTF.

The gene calls are TRBV6-5 and TRBJ2-7; 8 bases agree with TRBD1. This CDR3 comprises 16 residues. Germline assignment: CDR1 MNHEY and CDR2 SVGAGI. Trimming cost V 4 bases and J 6 bases; bases outside gene matches: 14. Here the CDR3 reads CASSSLTATGVPEQYF. The CDR3 DNA sequence: TGTGCCAGCAGTTCTCTTACCGCGACAGGGGTCCCCGAGCAGTACTTC.

The chain has TRBV6-6 and TRBJ2-5; weak D call: TRBD2 (6 bases). The CDR3 totals 13 residues. Germline V gene data show CDR1 as MNHNY and CDR2 as SVGAGI (reference sequence). The V gene lost 4 bases and the J gene lost 1 base, with 7 bases spanning the gap. The CDR3: CASSWEVQETQYF. In DNA form, the CDR3 reads TGTGCCAGCAGTTGGGAGGTCCAAGAGACCCAGTACTTC.

There are a few counts of this clone. The rearrangement links TRBV5-1 to TRBJ2-2; no clear D. Germline lookup yields CDR1 SGHRS and CDR2 YFSETQ. Trimming cost V 3 bases and J 9 bases, with 9 bases left between them. The CDR3 covers 12 residues. The CDR3 here is CASSSVPRELFF. The CDR3 DNA sequence: TGCGCCAGCAGCTCCGTCCCTAGGGAGCTGTTTTTT.

The V call is TRBV7-6, the J call TRBJ1-4; 9 positions agree with TRBD1. Germline CDR1 and CDR2: SGHVS and FNYEAQ. The CDR3 totals 15 residues. The V segment lost 1 base and the J segment 7 bases; nucleotides outside the gene matches: 4. This CDR3 is CASSLGDRVGEKLFF. CDR3 DNA: TGTGCCAGCAGCTTAGGGGACAGGGTGGGTGAAAAACTGTTTTTT.

The V call is TRBV30, the J call TRBJ1-2; D remains ambiguous. The CDR3 extends over 13 amino acids. CDR1 and CDR2 from the germline V gene are GTSNPN and SVGIG (reference sequence). Trimming pared 6 bases from V and 1 base from J, leaving 12 bases between. In DNA form, the CDR3 reads TGTGCCTGTACTACAAGTAGTAACTATGGCTACACCTTC. It encodes CACTTSSNYGYTF.

This chain links TRBV27 with TRBJ2-5, with 7 bases matching TRBD1. Trimming removed 6 bases from V and 4 bases from J; junction bases left unmatched: 11. The germline V gene has CDR1 MNHEY and CDR2 SMNVEV (reference sequence). This CDR3 comprises 15 residues. CDR3 sequence: CASRPPDRVTETQYF. CDR3 in DNA: TGTGCCAGCAGACCTCCCGACAGGGTCACAGAGACCCAGTACTTC.